Below are 27 T cell receptor beta chains sequenced from a single sample in a study of CD8 T cells in ankylosing spondylitis. General study points: Blood from ankylosing spondylitis patients appeared to carry a characteristic roughly eight-variant TCR beta motif.

Their cognate antigens are unknown. TCRdb recomputed calls from the 5' RACE reads with MiXCR, one row per CDR3 protein. The data contain 350,000 to 450,000 distinct CDR3 sequences, roughly 26% of them singletons. Source material: blood, either unsorted or a sorted T cell fraction (not recorded which). The receptors stem from a male donor with ankylosing spondylitis.

This clonotype was seen repeatedly, ten times or more. The chain carries TRBV7-9 and TRBJ2-7; possibly TRBD2 for D (5 bases). The length of the CDR3 is 14 residues. V was trimmed by 5 bases and J by 3 bases, leaving 14 bases between them. Germline-derived CDR1 and CDR2 are SEHNR and FQNEAQ (reference sequence). The CDR3 here is CASSHLGKFYEQYF. The DNA of the CDR3 is TGTGCCAGCAGCCATCTCGGGAAATTCTACGAGCAGTACTTC.

The chain links TRBV30 to TRBJ2-1, with 8 positions matching TRBD1. V lost 6 bases, J lost 9 bases, and 10 bases stayed unmatched. This CDR3 is 13 amino acids long. CDR1 is GTSNPN, CDR2 SVGIG, per germline (reference sequence). The DNA for the CDR3 is TGTGCCTGCCTAAGCCGACAGGGGAGTGAGCAGTTCTTC. Translated, it gives CACLSRQGSEQFF.

A few counts support this clonotype. J is TRBJ2-7 and V is TRBV20-1; no firm D call. Trimming removed 5 bases at V and 5 bases at J, with 10 bases between. Germline assignment: CDR1 DFQATT and CDR2 SNEGSKA (reference sequence). CDR3 length equals 11 residues. The CDR3, as DNA: TGCAGTGCTCTCAGAGGCCACGAGCAGTACTTC. Its protein is CSALRGHEQYF.

This clonotype occurred a few times. V gene TRBV5-1 combines with J gene TRBJ2-5; TRBD1 matches at 11 bases. Germline V CDR1 and CDR2: SGHRS, YFSETQ. The CDR3 length is 14 residues. The trim removed 4 bases at V and 4 bases at J, leaving 3 bases unmatched. The CDR3 DNA follows: TGCGCCAGCAGCCAAGGACAGGGGGCAGAGACCCAGTACTTC. Amino acid sequence: CASSQGQGAETQYF.

This clonotype has a handful of counts. This chain connects TRBV13 to TRBJ2-3; 7 bases match TRBD1. The V segment lost 5 bases and the J segment 2 bases; nucleotides outside the gene matches: 13. This CDR3 region has 17 residues. Germline CDR1 is PRHDT and CDR2 is FYEKMQ (reference sequence). CDR3 sequence (DNA): TGTGCCAGCAGCCAAAAGTACAGGGGTCCCCCCACAGATACGCAGTATTTT. Its translation: CASSQKYRGPPTDTQYF.

This clonotype was recorded once. The chain recombines TRBV6-5 with TRBJ2-2, with D uncertain. V lost 1 base to trimming and J lost 1 base, with 13 bases between them. Germline V gene lookup returns CDR1 MNHEY and CDR2 SVGAGI. The CDR3 length is 17 residues. CDR3 region: CASSYYPLTLNTGELFF. In DNA, the CDR3 is TGTGCCAGCAGTTACTACCCATTAACCCTGAACACCGGGGAGCTGTTTTTT.

There are a few counts of this clonotype. This chain joins TRBV6-1 and TRBJ1-4; the D is unclear. V lost 6 bases to trimming and J lost 2 bases, with 13 bases between them. This CDR3 is 15 amino acids long. Germline V gene data show CDR1 as MNHNS and CDR2 as SASEGT. CDR3 protein: CASRWALGTNEKLFF. CDR3 DNA: TGTGCCAGCAGGTGGGCCCTGGGGACTAATGAAAAACTGTTTTTT.

Only a few counts were recorded for this clonotype. The chain couples TRBV20-1 to TRBJ2-6, with D maybe TRBD1 (6 bases). CDR1 DFQATT and CDR2 SNEGSKA come from the germline V gene (reference sequence). The CDR3 has 15 residues. With 3 bases removed from V and 2 bases from J, the gap between germline ends came to 11 bases. For the CDR3, the DNA is TGCAGTGCTAGTAATGCAGGGGCTGGGGCCAACGTCCTGACTTTC. Encoded protein: CSASNAGAGANVLTF.

This clonotype was recorded a few times. The rearrangement links TRBV20-1 to TRBJ2-5; no reliable D call. Deletions cut 5 bases from V and 4 bases from J, with 8 bases between. CDR1 and CDR2 (germline): DFQATT, SNEGSKA (reference sequence). The CDR3 length is 11 residues. CDR3 residues: CSALRGETQYF. As DNA, the CDR3 is TGCAGTGCTTTGCGAGGAGAGACCCAGTACTTC.

The J gene is TRBJ1-2, the V gene TRBV20-1; possibly TRBD1 for D (5 bases). The germline CDR1 and CDR2 sequences are DFQATT and SNEGSKA (reference sequence). This CDR3 comprises 15 residues. The germline V and J ends were trimmed by 0 bases and 8 bases, with 19 bases remaining between them. The CDR3 nucleotides are TGCAGTGCTAGAGACTCGGGACGGGTTCGGGGCGGCTACACCTTC. Its protein is CSARDSGRVRGGYTF.

J is TRBJ2-1 and V is TRBV6-1; perhaps TRBD1 as D (5 bases). V was cut by 8 bases and J by 6 bases, with 14 bases left in between. From germline, CDR1 is MNHNS and CDR2 SASEGT. This CDR3 has 13 amino acids. The CDR3 region has the DNA TGTGCCAGCTCACAGGATCTGGGCAATGAGCAGTTCTTC. Protein product: CASSQDLGNEQFF.

The sample holds a few counts of this clonotype. This chain joins TRBV7-2 and TRBJ1-1; D possibly corresponds to TRBD1 (5 bases). V was pared by 6 bases and J by 3 bases, with 11 bases between. The CDR3 contains 13 residues. The germline V gene encodes CDR1 SGHTA and CDR2 FQGNSA. The CDR3 sequence is CASSWGGDTEAFF. The CDR3 region has the DNA TGTGCCAGCAGTTGGGGGGGGGACACTGAAGCTTTCTTT. The variable domain in full, with the rest retrieved from reference TRBV7-2 and TRBJ1-1, is GAGVSQSPSNKVTEKGKDVELRCDPISGHTALYWYRQSLGQGLEFLIYFQGNSAPDKSGLPSDRFSAERTGGSVSTLTIQRTQQEDSAVYLCASSWGGDTEAFFGQGTRLTVV.

This chain links TRBV7-2 with TRBJ2-1, with 7 bases fitting TRBD2. The germline CDR1 and CDR2 sequences are SGHTA and FQGNSA. Trimming cost V 1 base and J 5 bases; bases outside gene matches: 5. This CDR3 has 15 residues. CDR3 region: CASSLVSGSNNEQFF. CDR3 DNA sequence: TGTGCCAGCAGCTTAGTTAGCGGGTCAAACAATGAGCAGTTCTTC.

The chain is built from TRBV28 and TRBJ2-1, with TRBD1 as a possible D gene (6 bases). The CDR3 is 16 amino acids. Germline V gene data show CDR1 as MDHEN and CDR2 as SYDVKM. Trimming cost V 6 bases and J 7 bases, with 22 bases left between them. The CDR3 DNA sequence: TGTGCCAGCAGCCCTCTCTATGGGGGCGCGTTGAATGAGCAGTTCTTC. Translation gives CASSPLYGGALNEQFF. The variable domain in full, with the rest retrieved from reference TRBV28 and TRBJ2-1, is DVKVTQSSRYLVKRTGEKVFLECVQDMDHENMFWYRQDPGLGLRLIYFSYDVKMKEKGDIPEGYSVSREKKERFSLILESASTNQTSMYLCASSPLYGGALNEQFFGPGTRLTVL.

The chain employs TRBV25-1 and TRBJ1-1; D unclear. CDR1 and CDR2 from the germline V gene are MGHDK and SYGVNS. V dropped 8 bases and J dropped 5 bases, with 18 bases sitting between them. The CDR3 is 14 amino acids. The CDR3 DNA reads as TGTGCCAGCTGCCAGACTGGGATGGGGACTGAAGCTTTCTTT. This codes for CASCQTGMGTEAFF.

V gene TRBV11-2 combines with J gene TRBJ2-3; 9 bases map to TRBD1. The CDR3 covers 14 residues. Germline CDR1 SGHAT, CDR2 FQNNGV. V was clipped by 1 base and J by 6 bases; unmatched bases: 2. In nucleotides, the CDR3 is TGTGCCAGCAGCTTAGGGACAGGGGACGATACGCAGTATTTT. Translated, it gives CASSLGTGDDTQYF.

In its sample, this clonotype was seen a few times. J is TRBJ1-1 and V is TRBV18; 8 bases agree with TRBD1. The germline V gene has CDR1 KGHSH and CDR2 LQKENI. J was trimmed by 1 base and V by 0 bases; bases with no gene match: 4. This CDR3 region has 16 residues. The CDR3 is CASSPPTGAKNTEAFF. The CDR3 DNA is TGTGCCAGCTCACCACCGACAGGGGCTAAGAACACTGAAGCTTTCTTT.

This clonotype was seen only a few times. The chain employs TRBV10-2 and TRBJ2-5, with D perhaps TRBD2 (6 bases). This CDR3 is built from 13 residues. Trimming pared 6 bases from V and 0 bases from J, leaving 8 bases between. Germline V lookup: CDR1 WSHSY, CDR2 SAAADI. DNA for the CDR3: TGCGCCAGCAGGGGACTGTACCAAGAGACCCAGTACTTC. The encoded protein is CASRGLYQETQYF.

This clonotype was seen only a few times. V gene TRBV12-3 or TRBV12-4 combines with J gene TRBJ2-3; D perhaps matches TRBD1 (6 bases). The germline V and J ends were trimmed by 4 bases and 0 bases, with 11 bases remaining between them. The CDR3 is 15 residues long. DNA of the CDR3: TGTGCCAGCAGTTCGGACAGCACTAGCACAGATACGCAGTATTTT. It encodes CASSSDSTSTDTQYF.

The rearrangement uses TRBV19 and TRBJ2-2, with 11 bases fitting TRBD1. Trimming took 9 bases from V and 6 from J; bases not matched to a gene: 3. The CDR3 totals 13 residues. Germline V CDR1 and CDR2: LNHDA, SQIVND (reference sequence). DNA of the CDR3: TGTGCCAGCACGGACAGGGGGCCCGGGGAGCTGTTTTTT. Translating it yields CASTDRGPGELFF.

As concerns this clonotype: One end of the junction fails to match germline, which may point to a read error. The rearrangement links TRBV5-1 to TRBJ1-1; D not certain. The CDR3 is 15 amino acids. The germline CDR1 and CDR2 sequences are SGHRS and YFSETQ. The CDR3 sequence is CASRSGRGGSTDAFF. In DNA, the CDR3 is TGCGCCAGCAGATCCGGGCGGGGAGGGAGCACTGATGCTTTCTTT. The variable domain in full, with the rest retrieved from reference TRBV5-1 and TRBJ1-1, is KAGVTQTPRYLIKTRGQQVTLSCSPISGHRSVSWYQQTPGQGLQFLFEYFSETQRNKGNFPGRFSGRQFSNSRSEMNVSTLELGDSALYLCASRSGRGGSTDAFFGQGTRLTVV.

The CDR3 bases are TGTGCCAGCAGTGATACCGAAAAGATCTATGGCTACACCTTC. Translating it yields CASSDTEKIYGYTF. The genes are TRBV25-1 and TRBJ1-2, with unresolved D. Trimming stripped 3 bases from V and 4 bases from J, with 12 bases between. Germline-derived CDR1 and CDR2 are MGHDK and SYGVNS. The CDR3 has 14 residues.

The V gene is TRBV12-3 or TRBV12-4, the J gene TRBJ1-3; 10 nucleotides align to TRBD1. The V segment lost 7 bases and the J segment 2 bases; nucleotides outside the gene matches: 5. CDR3 length: 15 residues. CDR3 sequence reads: CASNMGQGPGNTIYF. The CDR3 nucleotides are TGTGCCAGCAACATGGGACAGGGGCCTGGAAACACCATATATTTT.

This clonotype occurred many times. The chain combines TRBV7-9 with TRBJ1-1; D gene uncertain. Germline V gene data show CDR1 as SEHNR and CDR2 as FQNEAQ (reference sequence). Trimming took off 1 base at V and 7 bases at J, with 7 bases between the two ends. This CDR3 spans 12 amino acids. The CDR3 DNA reads as TGTGCCAGCAGCTTAGTCCTCGTTGAAGCTTTCTTT. Its protein is CASSLVLVEAFF.

J is TRBJ1-5 and V is TRBV18; 9 bases map to TRBD1. The ends lost 6 bases at V and 1 base at J; junction bases unmatched: 10. The CDR3 is 17 residues long. Germline V gene lookup returns CDR1 KGHSH and CDR2 LQKENI. The CDR3 is CASSGSYGTGSNQPQHF. The CDR3 DNA is TGTGCCAGCTCGGGATCATATGGGACAGGGAGCAATCAGCCCCAGCATTTT.

The table lists this clonotype with a few counts. This sequence joins TRBV5-1 and TRBJ2-1; TRBD2 matches at 7 bases. CDR1 and CDR2 from the germline V gene are SGHRS and YFSETQ. The CDR3 has 15 residues. J gave up 8 bases and V 0 bases, and 8 bases lay outside the gene matches. The CDR3 DNA reads as TGCGCCAGCAGCTTGGAGGGAGGGCCCTTGGATGAGCAGTTCTTC. Encoded protein: CASSLEGGPLDEQFF. Supplemented by reference TRBV5-1 and TRBJ2-1, the full variable domain reads KAGVTQTPRYLIKTRGQQVTLSCSPISGHRSVSWYQQTPGQGLQFLFEYFSETQRNKGNFPGRFSGRQFSNSRSEMNVSTLELGDSALYLCASSLEGGPLDEQFFGPGTRLTVL.

The chain joins TRBV3-1 to TRBJ2-1; 8 nucleotides align to TRBD1. J gave up 5 bases and V 1 base, and 7 bases lay outside the gene matches. This CDR3 has 16 amino acids. Germline-derived CDR1 and CDR2 are LGHDT and YNNKEL (reference sequence). CDR3 in DNA: TGTGCCAGCAGCCAAGGACGGGACAGGAGAAACAATGAGCAGTTCTTC. This sequence encodes CASSQGRDRRNNEQFF.